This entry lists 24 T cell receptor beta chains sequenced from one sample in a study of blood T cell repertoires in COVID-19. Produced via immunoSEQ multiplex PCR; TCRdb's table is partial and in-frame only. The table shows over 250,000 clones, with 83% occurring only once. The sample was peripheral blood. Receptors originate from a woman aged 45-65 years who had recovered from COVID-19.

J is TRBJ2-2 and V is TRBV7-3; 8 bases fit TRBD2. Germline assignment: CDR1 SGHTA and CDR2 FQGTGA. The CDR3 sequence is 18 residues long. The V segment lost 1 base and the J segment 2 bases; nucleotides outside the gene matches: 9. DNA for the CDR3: TGTGCCAGCAGCTTAAGGGAGCGGGGGCCGACAAACACCGGGGAGCTGTTTTTT. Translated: CASSLRERGPTNTGELFF.

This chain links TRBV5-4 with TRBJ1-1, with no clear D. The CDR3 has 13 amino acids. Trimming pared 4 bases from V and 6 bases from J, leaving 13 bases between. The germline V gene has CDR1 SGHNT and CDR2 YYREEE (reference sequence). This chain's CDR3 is CASSRPGPAEAFF. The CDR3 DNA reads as TGTGCCAGCAGCCGCCCTGGCCCTGCTGAAGCTTTCTTT.

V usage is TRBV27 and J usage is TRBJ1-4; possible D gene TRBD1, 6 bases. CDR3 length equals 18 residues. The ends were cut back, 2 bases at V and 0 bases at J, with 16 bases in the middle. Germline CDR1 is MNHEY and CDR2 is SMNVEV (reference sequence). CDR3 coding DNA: TGTGCCAGCAGTTTAAAGGCAGGGACAAAGGCAACTAATGAAAAACTGTTTTTT. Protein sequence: CASSLKAGTKATNEKLFF.

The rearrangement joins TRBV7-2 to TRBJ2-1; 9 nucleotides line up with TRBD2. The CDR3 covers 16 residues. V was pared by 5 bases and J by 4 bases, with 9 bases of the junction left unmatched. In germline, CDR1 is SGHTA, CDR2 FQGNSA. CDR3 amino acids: CASSAVAGALYNEQFF. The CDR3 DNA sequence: TGTGCCAGCAGCGCCGTAGCGGGAGCCCTGTACAATGAGCAGTTCTTC.

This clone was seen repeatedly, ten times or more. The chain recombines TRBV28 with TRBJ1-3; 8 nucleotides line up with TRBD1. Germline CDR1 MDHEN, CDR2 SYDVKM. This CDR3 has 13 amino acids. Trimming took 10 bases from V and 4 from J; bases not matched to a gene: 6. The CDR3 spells CATNRGSGNTIYF. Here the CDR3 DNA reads TGTGCCACCAACAGGGGGTCCGGAAACACCATATATTTT.

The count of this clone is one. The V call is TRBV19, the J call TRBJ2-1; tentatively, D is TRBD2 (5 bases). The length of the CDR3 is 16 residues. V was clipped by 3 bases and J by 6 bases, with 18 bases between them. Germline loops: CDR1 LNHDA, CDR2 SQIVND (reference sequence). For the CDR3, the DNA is TGTGCCAGTAGTATGAAAAGCGGATACCCCTTCAATGAGCAGTTCTTC. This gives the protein CASSMKSGYPFNEQFF.

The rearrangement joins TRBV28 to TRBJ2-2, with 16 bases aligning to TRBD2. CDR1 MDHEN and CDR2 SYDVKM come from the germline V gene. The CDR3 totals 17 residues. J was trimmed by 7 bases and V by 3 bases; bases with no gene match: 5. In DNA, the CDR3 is TGTGCCAGCAGTTTGGGACTAGCGGGAGGGCGTAACGGGGAGCTGTTTTTT. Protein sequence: CASSLGLAGGRNGELFF.

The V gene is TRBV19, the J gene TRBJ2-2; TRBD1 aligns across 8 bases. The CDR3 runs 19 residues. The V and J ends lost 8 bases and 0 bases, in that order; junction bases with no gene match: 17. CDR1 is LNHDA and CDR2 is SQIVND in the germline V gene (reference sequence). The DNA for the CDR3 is TGTGCCAGTGAGGGCAATGGCAGGGGGCATGAAACGAACACCGGGGAGCTGTTTTTT. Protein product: CASEGNGRGHETNTGELFF. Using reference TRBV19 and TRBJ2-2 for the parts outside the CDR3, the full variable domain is DGGITQSPKYLFRKEGQNVTLSCEQNLNHDAMYWYRQDPGQGLRLIYYSQIVNDFQKGDIAEGYSVSREKKESFPLTVTSAQKNPTAFYLCASEGNGRGHETNTGELFFGEGSRLTVL.

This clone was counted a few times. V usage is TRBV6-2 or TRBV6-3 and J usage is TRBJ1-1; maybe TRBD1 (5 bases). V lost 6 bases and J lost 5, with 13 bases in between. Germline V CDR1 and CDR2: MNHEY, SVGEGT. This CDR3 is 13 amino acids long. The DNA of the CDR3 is TGTGCCAGCAGCCCTGGGGAGGGGACTGAAGCTTTCTTT. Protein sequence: CASSPGEGTEAFF.

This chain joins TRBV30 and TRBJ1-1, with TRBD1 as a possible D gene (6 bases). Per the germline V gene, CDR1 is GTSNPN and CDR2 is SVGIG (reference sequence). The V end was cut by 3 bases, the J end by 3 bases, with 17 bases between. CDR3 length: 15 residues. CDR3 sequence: CAWRGRAGAYTEAFF. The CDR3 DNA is TGTGCCTGGAGGGGTAGAGCGGGGGCTTACACTGAAGCTTTCTTT.

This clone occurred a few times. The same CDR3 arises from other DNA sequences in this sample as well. In DNA, the CDR3 is TGTGCCAGCAGTAGGGGGACCCTTGGAAACACCATATATTTT. Amino acid sequence: CASSRGTLGNTIYF. The V and J genes are TRBV6-2 or TRBV6-3 and TRBJ1-3, with TRBD1 as a possible D gene (6 bases). The CDR3 covers 14 residues. Germline V CDR1 and CDR2: MNHEY, SVGEGT. V dropped 5 bases and J dropped 3 bases, with 11 bases sitting between them.

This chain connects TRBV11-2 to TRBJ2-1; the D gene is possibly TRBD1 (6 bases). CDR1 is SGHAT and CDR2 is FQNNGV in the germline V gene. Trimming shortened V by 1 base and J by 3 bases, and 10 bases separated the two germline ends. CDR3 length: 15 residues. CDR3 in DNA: TGTGCCAGCAGCTTAGTGGGGGCCGTCTACAATGAGCAGTTCTTC. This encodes CASSLVGAVYNEQFF. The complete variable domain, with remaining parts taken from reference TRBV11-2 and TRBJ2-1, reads EAGVAQSPRYKIIEKRQSVAFWCNPISGHATLYWYQQILGQGPKLLIQFQNNGVVDDSQLPKDRFSAERLKGVDSTLKIQPAKLEDSAVYLCASSLVGAVYNEQFFGPGTRLTVL.

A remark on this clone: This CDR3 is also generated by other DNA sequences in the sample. The CDR3 nucleotides read TGTGCCAGCAGCCGGGGGACTAGCGGTAGCACAGATACGCAGTATTTT. As protein: CASSRGTSGSTDTQYF. The chain has TRBV4-2 and TRBJ2-3; 11 bases align to TRBD2. V lost 4 bases to trimming and J lost 0 bases; unmatched junction nucleotides: 3. Germline V gene lookup returns CDR1 LGHNA and CDR2 YNFKEQ. The CDR3 totals 16 residues.

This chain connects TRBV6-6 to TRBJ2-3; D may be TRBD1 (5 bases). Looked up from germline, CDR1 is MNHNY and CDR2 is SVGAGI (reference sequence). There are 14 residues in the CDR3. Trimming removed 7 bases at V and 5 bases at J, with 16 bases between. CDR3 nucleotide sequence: TGTGCCAGCACCCAGAAGGGGTCCGGAGATACGCAGTATTTT. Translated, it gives CASTQKGSGDTQYF.

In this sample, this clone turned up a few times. CDR3 protein: CASSFLASSSTDTQYF. The DNA of the CDR3 is TGTGCCAGCAGCTTCCTAGCGAGCTCTAGCACAGATACGCAGTATTTT. The V gene is TRBV7-8, the J gene TRBJ2-3, with a tentative D call TRBD2 (6 bases). In germline, CDR1 is SGHVS, CDR2 FQNEAQ. The CDR3 spans 16 residues. The ends were cut back, 3 bases at V and 0 bases at J, with 13 bases in the middle.

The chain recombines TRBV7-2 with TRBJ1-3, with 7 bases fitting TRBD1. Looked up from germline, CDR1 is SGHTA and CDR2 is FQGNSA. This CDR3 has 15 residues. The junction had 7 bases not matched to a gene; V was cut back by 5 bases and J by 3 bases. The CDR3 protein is CASSVPGTVGNTIYF. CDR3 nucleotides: TGTGCCAGCAGCGTTCCCGGGACAGTTGGAAACACCATATATTTT.

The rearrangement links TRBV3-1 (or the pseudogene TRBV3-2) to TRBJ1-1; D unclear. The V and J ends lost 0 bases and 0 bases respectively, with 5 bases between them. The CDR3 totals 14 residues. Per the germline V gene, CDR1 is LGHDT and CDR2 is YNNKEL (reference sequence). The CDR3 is CASSQDRMNTEAFF. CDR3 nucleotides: TGTGCCAGCAGCCAAGACAGAATGAACACTGAAGCTTTCTTT.

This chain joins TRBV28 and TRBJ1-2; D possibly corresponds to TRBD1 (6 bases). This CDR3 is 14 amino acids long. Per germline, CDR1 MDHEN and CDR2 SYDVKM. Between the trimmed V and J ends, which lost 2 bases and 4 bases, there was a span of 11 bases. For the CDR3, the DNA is TGTGCCAGCAGTTTACAATCACAGGGCTATGGCTACACCTTC. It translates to CASSLQSQGYGYTF.

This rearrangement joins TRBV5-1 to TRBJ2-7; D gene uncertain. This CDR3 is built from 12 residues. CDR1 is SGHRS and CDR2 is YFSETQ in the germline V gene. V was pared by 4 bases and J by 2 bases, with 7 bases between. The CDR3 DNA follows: TGCGCCAGCAGCAACACACCCTACGAGCAGTACTTC. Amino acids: CASSNTPYEQYF. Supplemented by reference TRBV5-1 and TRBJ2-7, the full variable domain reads KAGVTQTPRYLIKTRGQQVTLSCSPISGHRSVSWYQQTPGQGLQFLFEYFSETQRNKGNFPGRFSGRQFSNSRSEMNVSTLELGDSALYLCASSNTPYEQYFGPGTRLTVT.

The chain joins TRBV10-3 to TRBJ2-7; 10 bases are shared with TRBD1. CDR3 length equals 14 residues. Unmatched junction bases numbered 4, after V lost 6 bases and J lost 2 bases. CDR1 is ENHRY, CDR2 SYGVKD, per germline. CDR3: CAIRGQGNPYEQYF. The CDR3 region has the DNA TGTGCCATCAGGGGACAGGGGAATCCCTACGAGCAGTACTTC.

The CDR3 sequence is CASRKWLGGGSYEQYF. In nucleotides, the CDR3 is TGTGCCAGCAGAAAATGGCTGGGGGGAGGGTCCTACGAGCAGTACTTC. This chain links TRBV28 with TRBJ2-7, with 7 bases aligning to TRBD2. With V trimmed by 6 bases and J by 1 base, 12 bases remained unmatched. The CDR3 contains 16 residues. Germline V CDR1 and CDR2: MDHEN, SYDVKM.

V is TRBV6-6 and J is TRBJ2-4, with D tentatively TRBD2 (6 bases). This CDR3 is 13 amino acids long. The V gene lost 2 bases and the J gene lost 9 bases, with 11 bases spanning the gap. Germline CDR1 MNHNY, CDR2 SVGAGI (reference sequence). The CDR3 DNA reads TGTGCCAGCAGTTACGGAGGGGCTGGCATTCAGTACTTC. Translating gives CASSYGGAGIQYF.

The CDR3 nucleotides read TGTGCCAGCACTGCAGGTACTGAAGCTTTCTTT. Amino acid sequence: CASTAGTEAFF. This sequence joins TRBV5-6 and TRBJ1-1; no firm D call. CDR1 is SGHDT, CDR2 YYEEEE, per germline. Trimming left V 6 bases short and J 5 bases short, with 8 bases between. The CDR3 is made up of 11 amino acids.

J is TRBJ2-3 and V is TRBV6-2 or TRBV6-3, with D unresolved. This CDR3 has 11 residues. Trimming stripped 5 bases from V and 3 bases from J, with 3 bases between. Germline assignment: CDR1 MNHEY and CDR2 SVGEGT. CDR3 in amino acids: CASSLTDTQYF. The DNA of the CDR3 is TGTGCCAGCAGTCTTACAGATACGCAGTATTTT.